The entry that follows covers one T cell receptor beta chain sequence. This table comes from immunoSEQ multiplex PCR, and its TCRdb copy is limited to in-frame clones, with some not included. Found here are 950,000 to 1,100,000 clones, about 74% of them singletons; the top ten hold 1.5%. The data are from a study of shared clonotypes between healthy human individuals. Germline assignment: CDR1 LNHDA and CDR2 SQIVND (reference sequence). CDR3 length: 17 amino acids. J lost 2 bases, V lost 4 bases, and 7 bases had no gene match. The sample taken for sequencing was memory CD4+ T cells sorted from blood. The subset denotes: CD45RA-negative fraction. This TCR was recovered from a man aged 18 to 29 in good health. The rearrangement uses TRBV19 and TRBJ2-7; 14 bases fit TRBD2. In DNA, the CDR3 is TGTGCCAGTAGTAGAGGACTAGCGGGAGGTGACACCTACGAGCAGTACTTC. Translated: CASSRGLAGGDTYEQYF.